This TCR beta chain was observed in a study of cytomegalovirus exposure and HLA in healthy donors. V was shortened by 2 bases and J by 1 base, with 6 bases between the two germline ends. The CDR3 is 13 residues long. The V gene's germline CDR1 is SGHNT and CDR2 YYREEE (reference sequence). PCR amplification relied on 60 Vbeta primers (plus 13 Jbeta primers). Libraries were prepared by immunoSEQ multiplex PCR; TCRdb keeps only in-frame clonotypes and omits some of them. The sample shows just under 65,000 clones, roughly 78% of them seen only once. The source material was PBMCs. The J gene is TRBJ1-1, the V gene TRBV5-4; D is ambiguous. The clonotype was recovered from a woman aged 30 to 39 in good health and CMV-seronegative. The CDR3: CASSFAENTEAFF. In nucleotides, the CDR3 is TGTGCCAGCAGCTTTGCGGAGAACACTGAAGCTTTCTTT.